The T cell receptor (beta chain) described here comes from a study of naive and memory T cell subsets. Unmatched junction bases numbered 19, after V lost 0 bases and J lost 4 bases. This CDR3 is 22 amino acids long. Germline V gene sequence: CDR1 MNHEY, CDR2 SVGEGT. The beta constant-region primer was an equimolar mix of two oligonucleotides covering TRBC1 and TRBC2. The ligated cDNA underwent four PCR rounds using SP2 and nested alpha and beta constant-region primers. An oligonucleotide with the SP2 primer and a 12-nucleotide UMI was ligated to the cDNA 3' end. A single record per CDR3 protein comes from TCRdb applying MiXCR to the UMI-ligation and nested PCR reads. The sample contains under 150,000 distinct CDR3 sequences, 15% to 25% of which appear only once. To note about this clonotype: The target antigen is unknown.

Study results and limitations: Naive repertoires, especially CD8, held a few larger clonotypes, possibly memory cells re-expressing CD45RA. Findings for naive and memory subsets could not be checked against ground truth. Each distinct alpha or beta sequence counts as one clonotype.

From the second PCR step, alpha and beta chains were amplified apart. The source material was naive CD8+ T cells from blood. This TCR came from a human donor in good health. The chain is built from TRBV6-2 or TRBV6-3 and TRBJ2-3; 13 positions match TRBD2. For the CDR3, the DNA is TGTGCCAGCAGTTACTCGAATGCACTAGCGGGAGGGCCAGGATGGCGCCCAGATACGCAGTATTTT. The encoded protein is CASSYSNALAGGPGWRPDTQYF.